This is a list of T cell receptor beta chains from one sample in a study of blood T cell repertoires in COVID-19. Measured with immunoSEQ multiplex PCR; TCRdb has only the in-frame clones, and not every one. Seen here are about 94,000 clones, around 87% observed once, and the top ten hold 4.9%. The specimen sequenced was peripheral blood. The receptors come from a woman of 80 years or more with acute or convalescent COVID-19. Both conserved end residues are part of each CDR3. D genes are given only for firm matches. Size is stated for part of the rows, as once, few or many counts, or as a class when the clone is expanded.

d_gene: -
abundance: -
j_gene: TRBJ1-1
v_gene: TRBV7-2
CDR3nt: TGTGCCAGCAGCCCTTACTTCGGGGACACTGAAGCTTTCTTT
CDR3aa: CASSPYFGDTEAFF

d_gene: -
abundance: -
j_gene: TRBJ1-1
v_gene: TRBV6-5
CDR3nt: TGTGCCAGCAGTTACTCTCAGGGGACCACTGAAGCTTTCTTT
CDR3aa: CASSYSQGTTEAFF

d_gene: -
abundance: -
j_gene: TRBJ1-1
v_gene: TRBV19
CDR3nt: TGTGCCAGTAGTATAGATCAGGCGTTTTGGTCTGAAGCTTTCTTT
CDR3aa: CASSIDQAFWSEAFF

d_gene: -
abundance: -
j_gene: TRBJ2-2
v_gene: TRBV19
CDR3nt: TGTGCCAGTAGTGGCGGGGTGAGGACCGGGGAGCTGTTTTTT
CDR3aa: CASSGGVRTGELFF

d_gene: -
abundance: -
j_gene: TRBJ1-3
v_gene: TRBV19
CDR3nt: TGTGCCAGTAGTATCGACCAGGGCTCTGGAAACACCATATATTTT
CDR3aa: CASSIDQGSGNTIYF

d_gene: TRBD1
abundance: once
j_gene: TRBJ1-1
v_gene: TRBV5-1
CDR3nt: TGCGCCAGCAGCTCACGGGTGGGACAGGGGGCGAATGAAGCTTTCTTT
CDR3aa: CASSSRVGQGANEAFF

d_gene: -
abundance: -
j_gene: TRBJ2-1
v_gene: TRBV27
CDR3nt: TGTGCCAGCAGTTCCCTCCGGGAAACTTACAATGAGCAGTTCTTC
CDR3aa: CASSSLRETYNEQFF

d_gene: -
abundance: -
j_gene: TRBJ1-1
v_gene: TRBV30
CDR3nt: TGTGCCTGGAGTGACCCTACAGGGCCGATGAACACTGAAGCTTTCTTT
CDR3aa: CAWSDPTGPMNTEAFF

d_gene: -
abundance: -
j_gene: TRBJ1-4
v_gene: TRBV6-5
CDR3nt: TGTGCCACCGGGGGACGGAGGAATGAAAAACTGTTTTTT
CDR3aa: CATGGRRNEKLFF

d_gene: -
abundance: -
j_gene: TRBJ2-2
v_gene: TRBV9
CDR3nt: TGTGCCAGCAGCGTAGTCCCTAGCGCCTACACCGGGGAGCTGTTTTTT
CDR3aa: CASSVVPSAYTGELFF

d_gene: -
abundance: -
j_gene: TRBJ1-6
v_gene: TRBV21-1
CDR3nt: TGTGCCAGCCCCCCGGATGGGGAGAGCTCCTATAATTCACCCCTCCACTTT
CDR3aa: CASPPDGESSYNSPLHF

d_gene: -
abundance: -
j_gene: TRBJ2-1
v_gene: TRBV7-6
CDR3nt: TGTGCCAGCAGTGGACGGGGGATAGGACTGACTTACAATGAGCAGTTCTTC
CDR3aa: CASSGRGIGLTYNEQFF

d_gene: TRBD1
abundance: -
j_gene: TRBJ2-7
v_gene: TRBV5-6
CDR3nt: TGTGCCAGCAGCGCCTACAGGGGGAGCTCCTACGAGCAGTACTTC
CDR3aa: CASSAYRGSSYEQYF

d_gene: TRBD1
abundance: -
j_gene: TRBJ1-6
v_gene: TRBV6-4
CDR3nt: TGTGCCAGCAGAGCTCGGACAGGGGGTAATTCACCCCTCCACTTT
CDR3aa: CASRARTGGNSPLHF

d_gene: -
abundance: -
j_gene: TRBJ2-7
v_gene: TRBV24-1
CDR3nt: TGTGCCACCAGTGAGACCGGGACACAGACCTACGAGCAGTACTTC
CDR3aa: CATSETGTQTYEQYF

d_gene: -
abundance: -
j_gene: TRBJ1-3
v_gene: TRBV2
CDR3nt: TGTGCCAGCAGTGAAACGGCGCAACAGGGAAACACCATATATTTT
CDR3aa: CASSETAQQGNTIYF

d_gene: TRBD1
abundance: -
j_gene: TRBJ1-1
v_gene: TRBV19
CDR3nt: TGTGCCAGTAGCTGGGACAGGGTGATGGCTGAAGCTTTCTTT
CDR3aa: CASSWDRVMAEAFF

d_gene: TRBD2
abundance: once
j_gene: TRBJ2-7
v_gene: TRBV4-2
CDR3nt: TGTGCCAGCAGCCCCGACAGACTAGCGGGAGGAAACGAGCAGTACTTC
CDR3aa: CASSPDRLAGGNEQYF

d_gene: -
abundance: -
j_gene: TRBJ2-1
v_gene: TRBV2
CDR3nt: TGTGCCAGCAGTGGACAGAGTAATGAGCAGTTCTTC
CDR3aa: CASSGQSNEQFF

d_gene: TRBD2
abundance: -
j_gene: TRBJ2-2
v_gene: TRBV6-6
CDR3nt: TGTGCCAGCAGTATCGGACTAGCGGATACCGGGGAGCTGTTTTTT
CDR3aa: CASSIGLADTGELFF

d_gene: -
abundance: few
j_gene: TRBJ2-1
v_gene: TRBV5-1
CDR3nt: TGCGCCAGCAGCTCGACCCGACTAGGAACGTGGAATGAGCAGTTCTTC
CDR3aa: CASSSTRLGTWNEQFF

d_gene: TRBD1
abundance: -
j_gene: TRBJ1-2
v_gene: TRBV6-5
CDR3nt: TGTGCCAGCAGTTCCACGAGGGGGCGGTATGGCTACACCTTC
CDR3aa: CASSSTRGRYGYTF

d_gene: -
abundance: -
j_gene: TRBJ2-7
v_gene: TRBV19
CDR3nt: TGTGCCAGTAGTACAGGGGACTACGAGCAGTACTTC
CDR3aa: CASSTGDYEQYF

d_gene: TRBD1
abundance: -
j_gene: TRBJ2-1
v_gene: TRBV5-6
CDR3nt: TGTGCCAGCAGCATCCCGGGACAGGGAAACAATGAGCAGTTCTTC
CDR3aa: CASSIPGQGNNEQFF

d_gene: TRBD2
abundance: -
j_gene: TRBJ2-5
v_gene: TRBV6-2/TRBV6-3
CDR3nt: TGTGCCAGCAGTTATCCAGCGGGGGCAGGAGAGACCCAGTACTTC
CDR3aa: CASSYPAGAGETQYF

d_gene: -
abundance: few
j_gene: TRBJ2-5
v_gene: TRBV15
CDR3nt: TGTGCCACCAGCAGAGAGACTCGGGTTCGAGAGACCCAGTACTTC
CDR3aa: CATSRETRVRETQYF

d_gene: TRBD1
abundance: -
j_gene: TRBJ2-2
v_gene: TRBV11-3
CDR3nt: TGTGCCAGCAGCACACACAGGGGATCGGAGAACACCGGGGAGCTGTTTTTT
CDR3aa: CASSTHRGSENTGELFF

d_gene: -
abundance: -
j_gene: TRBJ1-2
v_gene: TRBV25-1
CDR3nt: TGTGCCAGCAGTGAGGGCGTTGGCTACACCTTC
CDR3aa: CASSEGVGYTF

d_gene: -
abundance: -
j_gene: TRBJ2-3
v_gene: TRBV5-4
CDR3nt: TGTGCCAGCAGCCCGCGGGCAGGCCCTAGCACAGATACGCAGTATTTT
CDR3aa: CASSPRAGPSTDTQYF

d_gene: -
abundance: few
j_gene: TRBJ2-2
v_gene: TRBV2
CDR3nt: TGTGCCAGCAGTTTCGGACATGCCGGGGAGCTGTTTTTT
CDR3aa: CASSFGHAGELFF

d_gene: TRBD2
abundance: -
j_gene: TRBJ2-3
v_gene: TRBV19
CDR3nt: TGTGCCAGTAGACTTCGAGGGACTAGCGGCGTTACAGATACGCAGTATTTT
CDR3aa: CASRLRGTSGVTDTQYF

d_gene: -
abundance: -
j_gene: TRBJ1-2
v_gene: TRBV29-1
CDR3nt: TGCAGCGTTGAGGAGGGAGGTGGCTACACCTTC
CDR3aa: CSVEEGGGYTF

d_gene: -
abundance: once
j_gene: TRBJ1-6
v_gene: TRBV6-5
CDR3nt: TGTGCCAGCTACACGTCCAATAATTCACCCCTCCACTTT
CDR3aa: CASYTSNNSPLHF

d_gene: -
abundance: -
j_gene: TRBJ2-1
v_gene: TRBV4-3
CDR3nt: TGCGCCAGCAGCCAAGATTTGTGGTCAGGGCGCTCCTACAATGAGCAGTTCTTC
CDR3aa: CASSQDLWSGRSYNEQFF

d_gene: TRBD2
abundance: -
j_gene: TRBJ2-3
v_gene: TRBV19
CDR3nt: TGTGCCAGTAGTGGCGGACTAGCGGGAGGGTTCACAGATACGCAGTATTTT
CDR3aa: CASSGGLAGGFTDTQYF

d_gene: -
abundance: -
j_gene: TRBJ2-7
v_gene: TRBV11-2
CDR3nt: TGTGCCAGCAGCGCCGGGTCATACGAGCAGTACTTC
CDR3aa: CASSAGSYEQYF

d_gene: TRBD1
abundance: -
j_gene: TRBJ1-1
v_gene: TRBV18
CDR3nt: TGTGCCAGCTCACCTCTAAATCAGGGGGAAGGGATGAACACTGAAGCTTTCTTT
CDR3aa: CASSPLNQGEGMNTEAFF

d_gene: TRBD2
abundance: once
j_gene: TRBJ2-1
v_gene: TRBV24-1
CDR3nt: TGTGCCACCAGTGACCCCCTCCGGGGACTAGCGGGAGTTGAGCAGTTCTTC
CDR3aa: CATSDPLRGLAGVEQFF

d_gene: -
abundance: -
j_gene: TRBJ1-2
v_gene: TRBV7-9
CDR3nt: TGTGCCAGCAGCCCCCCCAGGGTTGGCTACACCTTC
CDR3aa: CASSPPRVGYTF

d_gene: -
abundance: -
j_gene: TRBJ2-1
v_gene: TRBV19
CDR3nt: TGTGCCAGTAGTAGTGGGGCTTCAGGGCCCAATCGTGAGCAGTTCTTC
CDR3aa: CASSSGASGPNREQFF

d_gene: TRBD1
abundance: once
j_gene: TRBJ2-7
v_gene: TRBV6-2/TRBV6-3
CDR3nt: TGTGCCAGCAGTTATCGGCAGGGGGCGATCTACGAGCAGTACTTC
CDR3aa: CASSYRQGAIYEQYF

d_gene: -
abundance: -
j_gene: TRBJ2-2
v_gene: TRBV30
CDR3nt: TGTGCCTGGAGTTTTAAGCAAGGGGAGCTGTTTTTT
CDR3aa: CAWSFKQGELFF